The rows below give T cell receptor beta chains drawn from one sample of a study of OX40 agonist ivuxolimab in advanced cancers. Here immunoSEQ multiplex PCR was the method, and the copy in TCRdb shows in-frame clones only, minus some. Of tens of thousands of clones in the sample, approximately 84% were seen once. The sample was CD4+ or CD8+ T cells sorted from blood, taken in a trial of the OX40 agonist ivuxolimab. The receptors here all came from an adult with an advanced solid tumor such as melanoma, head and neck, liver or kidney cancer. Both conserved end residues are part of each CDR3. D genes are given only for firm matches. Only part of the rows carry a size: once, few, many, or a class if the clone is expanded.

v_call	clone_size	d_call	j_call	cdr3_aa	cdr3_nt
TRBV29-1	NA	NA	TRBJ1-1	CSVATGEDTEAFF	TGCAGCGTTGCGACGGGGGAGGACACTGAAGCTTTCTTT
TRBV7-8	once	TRBD2	TRBJ2-1	CASSLGGLADYNEQFF	TGTGCCAGCAGCTTGGGGGGACTAGCGGATTACAATGAGCAGTTCTTC
TRBV7-9	NA	TRBD1	TRBJ1-2	CASSEDGGGGYTF	TGTGCCAGCAGCGAAGATGGAGGGGGCGGCTACACCTTC
TRBV7-2	NA	NA	TRBJ2-5	CASRSRAPGETQYF	TGTGCCAGCAGATCCAGGGCACCAGGGGAGACCCAGTACTTC
TRBV2	NA	TRBD2	TRBJ2-3	CASSEWASGVGDTQYF	TGTGCCAGCAGTGAATGGGCTAGCGGGGTGGGAGATACGCAGTATTTT
TRBV7-8	NA	NA	TRBJ2-3	CASSLRTAATDTQYF	TGTGCCAGCAGCCTCAGGACAGCGGCCACAGATACGCAGTATTTT
TRBV11-3	NA	TRBD2	TRBJ2-7	CASSRGLAGGGEQYF	TGTGCCAGCAGCCGAGGACTAGCGGGAGGGGGCGAGCAGTACTTC
TRBV5-5	few	TRBD2	TRBJ2-5	CASSLAVAGGQETQYF	TGTGCCAGCAGCTTGGCTGTTGCGGGAGGCCAAGAGACCCAGTACTTC
TRBV7-2	NA	NA	TRBJ2-3	CASSSRTDTQYF	TGTGCCAGCAGCTCGCGAACAGATACGCAGTATTTT
TRBV28	NA	TRBD1	TRBJ2-7	CASSSSGTAAYEQYF	TGTGCCAGCAGTTCCTCCGGGACAGCCGCCTACGAGCAGTACTTC
TRBV5-4	NA	NA	TRBJ2-7	CASRVGGSYEQYF	TGTGCCAGCAGGGTAGGGGGATCCTACGAGCAGTACTTC
TRBV7-8	few	TRBD2	TRBJ2-7	CASSPSGLAAYEQYF	TGTGCCAGCAGCCCCTCGGGACTAGCAGCCTACGAGCAGTACTTC
TRBV5-1	NA	TRBD2	TRBJ2-7	CASSFGLAGGGSEQYF	TGCGCCAGCAGCTTTGGACTAGCGGGAGGAGGGAGCGAGCAGTACTTC
TRBV6-5	NA	NA	TRBJ2-5	CASSPGETQYF	TGTGCCAGCAGCCCCGGGGAGACCCAGTACTTC
TRBV5-1	once	TRBD1	TRBJ2-5	CASSSTGVLETQYF	TGCGCCAGCTCAAGCACAGGGGTTCTAGAGACCCAGTACTTC
TRBV7-3	NA	TRBD1	TRBJ2-3	CASSRGQPRTDTQYF	TGTGCCAGCAGCCGGGGACAGCCACGCACAGATACGCAGTATTTT
TRBV18	once	TRBD1	TRBJ2-7	CASSPRDREAEQYF	TGTGCCAGCTCACCCCGGGACAGGGAGGCCGAGCAGTACTTC
TRBV2	NA	NA	TRBJ2-7	CASNGQGGYEQYF	TGTGCCAGCAACGGCCAGGGGGGCTACGAGCAGTACTTC
TRBV7-2	once	TRBD1	TRBJ2-2	CASNLGQLNTGELFF	TGTGCCAGCAACCTGGGACAGTTGAACACCGGGGAGCTGTTTTTT
TRBV28	NA	NA	TRBJ2-1	CASSLQGLLYNEQFF	TGTGCCAGCAGTTTGCAGGGTCTACTGTACAATGAGCAGTTCTTC
TRBV6-5	NA	NA	TRBJ1-2	CASSPSVEYCYTF	TGTGCCAGCAGTCCCTCCGTCGAGTATTGCTACACCTTC
TRBV30	few	TRBD1	TRBJ1-5	CAWSVQGGNQPQHF	TGTGCCTGGAGTGTACAGGGGGGGAATCAGCCCCAGCATTTT
TRBV6-1	once	NA	TRBJ1-1	CASSTQGLMNTEAFF	TGTGCCAGCAGTACACAGGGATTGATGAACACTGAAGCTTTCTTT
TRBV30	NA	NA	TRBJ1-5	CAWSVPEFSNQPQHF	TGTGCCTGGAGTGTACCGGAATTTAGCAATCAGCCCCAGCATTTT
TRBV5-1	NA	NA	TRBJ2-5	CASSLGGFQETQYF	TGCGCCAGCAGCTTGGGGGGATTCCAAGAGACCCAGTACTTC
TRBV7-3	NA	NA	TRBJ2-2	CASSPNPVFQENTGELFF	TGTGCCAGCAGCCCAAATCCTGTCTTCCAGGAGAACACCGGGGAGCTGTTTTTT
TRBV29-1	NA	TRBD1	TRBJ2-1	CSVVGTGGGLSYNEQFF	TGCAGCGTTGTGGGGACAGGGGGTGGGTTATCTTACAATGAGCAGTTCTTC
TRBV4-2	NA	NA	TRBJ1-1	CASSSSGAFAEAFF	TGTGCCAGCAGCTCGAGCGGGGCATTCGCTGAAGCTTTCTTT
TRBV25-1	NA	NA	TRBJ1-3	CASSDEGQGIGGNTIYF	TGTGCCAGCAGTGATGAAGGGCAGGGGATTGGGGGAAACACCATATATTTT
TRBV19	NA	TRBD2	TRBJ2-1	CASTYKSGRDYNEQFF	TGTGCCAGTACTTATAAGAGCGGGAGAGACTACAATGAGCAGTTCTTC
TRBV7-3	NA	TRBD2	TRBJ2-3	CASSSRSGRWADTQYF	TGTGCCAGCAGCTCTCGTAGCGGGAGATGGGCAGATACGCAGTATTTT
TRBV18	NA	NA	TRBJ2-1	CATLPGGSRGNEQFF	TGTGCCACCCTCCCCGGGGGCTCTCGGGGTAATGAGCAGTTCTTC
TRBV19	NA	NA	TRBJ1-2	CASSIGWVPQGGYTF	TGTGCCAGTAGTATAGGTTGGGTACCCCAGGGAGGCTACACCTTC
TRBV5-4	NA	TRBD2	TRBJ2-7	CASSLGSSGAPWYEQYF	TGTGCCAGCAGCTTGGGGTCTAGCGGAGCCCCTTGGTACGAGCAGTACTTC
TRBV9	NA	TRBD2	TRBJ2-5	CASSVGRAGGRQETQYF	TGTGCCAGCAGCGTAGGTAGGGCGGGGGGTAGGCAAGAGACCCAGTACTTC
TRBV5-1	NA	NA	TRBJ2-7	CASSSGTLGEQYF	TGCGCCAGCAGCTCTGGGACCCTAGGCGAGCAGTACTTC
TRBV19	NA	NA	TRBJ1-2	CASSPSDYGYTF	TGTGCCAGTAGTCCCTCCGACTATGGCTACACCTTC
TRBV5-1	NA	NA	TRBJ1-5	CASSLAEDQPQHF	TGCGCCAGCAGCTTGGCCGAGGATCAGCCCCAGCATTTT